The 10 T cell receptor beta chains in this list originate from one sample, sequenced in a study of blood T cells in healthy people across ages. Through a sample-barcoded 5' primer and a J-beta primer mix, a second PCR was run for 7 to 11 cycles. TCRdb re-derived calls from the 5' RACE reads in MiXCR, one entry per CDR3 protein. Of some 750,000 distinct CDR3 sequences listed, about 20% are singletons. Sequencing was carried out using blood. The receptors stem from a man in his sixties or seventies in good health.

V usage is TRBV7-2 and J usage is TRBJ2-7; no firm D call. The CDR3 runs to 15 residues. The V end lost 3 bases, the J end lost 3 bases, and 15 bases lay between the germline ends. Germline values: CDR1 SGHTA, CDR2 FQGNSA. The chain's CDR3 is CASSFSPIPRYEQYV. The CDR3, as DNA: TGTGCCAGCAGCTTCTCGCCTATTCCGCGCTACGAGCAGTACGTC.

The chain combines TRBV18 with TRBJ2-5; possibly TRBD1 for D (5 bases). The better agreement between TRBJ2-7 and the DNA end casts doubt on the J call. Germline V gives CDR1 KGHSH, CDR2 LQKENI. The CDR3 runs 12 residues. The CDR3 nucleotides are TGTGCCAGCTCACCACAGGGGAACGAGCAGTACGTC. Residues: CASSPQGNEQYV.

The chain combines TRBV12-3 or TRBV12-4 with TRBJ1-1; D remains ambiguous. V was pared by 6 bases and J by 3 bases, with 14 bases between. The CDR3 contains 14 residues. CDR3 nucleotide sequence: TGTGCCAGCAGCCCAGGACGTAGCCACACTGAAGCTTTCTTT. It is translated as CASSPGRSHTEAFF.

This clonotype was detected only a few times. The chain has TRBV28 and TRBJ2-1, with D perhaps matching TRBD1 or TRBD2 (5 bases each). Near its end, the DNA agrees better with TRBJ2-5, so the J call may be wrong. This CDR3 contains 15 residues. Germline values: CDR1 MDHEN, CDR2 SYDVKM. The CDR3: CASSAPGRRTWAQYF. CDR3 nucleotide sequence: TGTGCCAGCAGTGCTCCGGGACGACGGACTTGGGCCCAGTACTTC.

The chain employs TRBV5-1 and TRBJ1-1, with D hard to call. Trimming removed 3 bases from V and 0 bases from J, with 12 bases in between. Germline CDR1 SGHRS, CDR2 YFSETQ. This CDR3 has 15 residues. The CDR3 loop is CASSSASTVNTEAFF. In DNA, the CDR3 is TGCGCCAGCAGCTCGGCCTCGACGGTGAACACTGAAGCTTTCTTT.

This chain joins TRBV28 and TRBJ2-5; the D gene is possibly TRBD2 (5 bases). This CDR3 is built from 15 residues. From germline, CDR1 is MDHEN and CDR2 SYDVKM. V shed 3 bases and J shed 5 bases, with 16 bases lying between them. The DNA of the CDR3 is TGTGCCAGCAGTTTCCAGAGGGATCTTCGGGAGACCCAGTACTTC. Protein sequence: CASSFQRDLRETQYF.

This clonotype was detected ten times or more. The V gene is TRBV6-2 or TRBV6-3, the J gene TRBJ2-1, with D uncertain. Deletions cut 3 bases from V and 5 bases from J, with 11 bases between. The CDR3 loop spans 14 amino acids. CDR1 and CDR2 from the germline V gene are MNHEY and SVGEGT. CDR3 DNA sequence: TGTGCCAGCAGTTATGGAGCTGGCCACAATGAGCAGTTCTTC. Translation gives CASSYGAGHNEQFF.

This clonotype was observed a few times. This chain uses TRBV18 with TRBJ1-5; no reliable D call. Germline-derived CDR1 and CDR2 are KGHSH and LQKENI. V was clipped by 4 bases and J by 5 bases, with 9 bases between them. CDR3 size: 13 residues. The CDR3 is CASSQGQDQPQHF. The CDR3 bases are TGTGCCAGCTCACAGGGTCAAGATCAGCCCCAGCATTTT. The entire variable domain, with the rest obtained from reference TRBV18 and TRBJ1-5, is as follows: NAGVMQNPRHLVRRRGQEARLRCSPMKGHSHVYWYRQLPEEGLKFMVYLQKENIIDESGMPKERFSAEFPKEGPSILRIQQVVRGDSAAYFCASSQGQDQPQHFGDGTRLSIL.

In this sample, this clonotype turned up a few times. V and J are TRBV20-1 and TRBJ2-3, with D possibly being TRBD1 or TRBD2 (7 bases each). From germline, CDR1 is DFQATT and CDR2 SNEGSKA (reference sequence). The V end was cut by 0 bases, the J end by 3 bases, with 19 bases between. The CDR3 length is 17 residues. The CDR3 loop is CSARDPKGRGGTDTQYF. Written as DNA, the CDR3 is TGCAGTGCTAGAGATCCGAAGGGCAGGGGGGGGACAGATACGCAGTATTTT.

This clonotype was detected a few times. The chain is built from TRBV6-5 and TRBJ1-2; possible D gene TRBD1, 5 bases. Germline CDR1 reads MNHEY; CDR2 reads SVGAGI. The CDR3 contains 14 residues. V was trimmed by 6 bases and J by 2 bases, leaving 13 bases between them. CDR3 sequence: CASSRGSINYGYTF. The CDR3 coding sequence is TGTGCCAGCAGCCGGGGGTCGATAAACTATGGCTACACCTTC.